This T cell receptor (beta chain) was sequenced in a study of shared clonotypes between healthy human individuals. Regarding the study as a whole: Limitation of the genetic and exposure-history diversity represented came from the few donors.

As for this clone: Antigen: not known.

Sequencing was performed with immunoSEQ multiplex PCR; in TCRdb, only in-frame clones are kept and a portion is missing. The data contain under 2.5 million clones, around 93% of them seen just once; the ten biggest clones take up around 0.35%. The sequence derives from a man aged 18 to 35 in good health. Some clones in this sample may be carry-over from other donors' samples. The specimen was naive CD4+ T cells from PBMCs. Described subset: CD45RA+ positively selected.

CDR3 nucleotides: TGTGCCAGCAGCCAAGTCCCCGGGAGGGAGCTCGAGCAGTACTTC. Protein sequence: CASSQVPGRELEQYF. The genes are TRBV14 and TRBJ2-7; 8 positions match TRBD2. Germline assignment: CDR1 SGHDN and CDR2 FVKESK. This CDR3 has 15 amino acids. V lost 1 base, J lost 6 bases, and 8 bases stayed unmatched.